The 2 T cell receptor beta chains reported below all come from one sample, sequenced in a study of human T cells and chemical hapten exposure. MiXCR was run by TCRdb on the RACE reads, yielding one entry per CDR3 protein. This sample has about 360,000 distinct CDR3 sequences, with 4.8% found just once. The time point was: patch test 1, 2 weeks after DPC sensitization. As for treatment: therapeutic diphenylcyclopropenone sensitization with weekly scalp DPC. Here the sequenced sample was whole blood, taken in connection with sensitization to the hapten diphenylcyclopropenone (DPC). These receptors were obtained from a woman aged 45 to 65 with alopecia areata. Some clones in this sample may be carry-over from other donors' samples.

V and J are TRBV5-4 and TRBJ2-3; perhaps TRBD2 as D (5 bases). V lost 0 bases, J lost 0 bases, and 14 bases lay in between. CDR1 and CDR2 (germline): SGHNT, YYREEE (reference sequence). CDR3 size: 17 residues. The CDR3: CASSLDRSAASTDTQYF. The CDR3, as DNA: TGTGCCAGCAGCTTGGATAGGTCAGCGGCTAGCACAGATACGCAGTATTTT.

V usage is TRBV6-1 and J usage is TRBJ1-6; D not resolved. In germline, CDR1 is MNHNS, CDR2 SASEGT. This CDR3 is 15 amino acids long. V was pared by 1 base and J by 6 bases, with 10 bases between. The CDR3: CASSEEAGVNSPLHF. CDR3 nucleotide sequence: TGTGCCAGCAGTGAAGAGGCCGGGGTTAATTCACCCCTCCACTTT.